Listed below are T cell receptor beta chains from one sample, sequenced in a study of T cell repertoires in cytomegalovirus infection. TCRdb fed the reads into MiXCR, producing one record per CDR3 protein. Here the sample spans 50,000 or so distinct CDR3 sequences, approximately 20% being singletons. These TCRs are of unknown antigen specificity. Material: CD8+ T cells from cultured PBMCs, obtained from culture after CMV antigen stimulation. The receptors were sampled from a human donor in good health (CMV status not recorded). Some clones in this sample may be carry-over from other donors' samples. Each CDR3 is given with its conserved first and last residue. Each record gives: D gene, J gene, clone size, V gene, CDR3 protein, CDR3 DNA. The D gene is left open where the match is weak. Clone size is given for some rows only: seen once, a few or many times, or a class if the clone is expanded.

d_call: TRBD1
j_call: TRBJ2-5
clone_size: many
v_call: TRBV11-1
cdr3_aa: CASSPGTGEETQYF
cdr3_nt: TGTGCCAGCAGCCCCGGGACAGGGGAAGAGACCCAGTACTTC

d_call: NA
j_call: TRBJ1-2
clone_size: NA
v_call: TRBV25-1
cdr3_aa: CAIPTGANYGYTF
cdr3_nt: TGTGCCATCCCGACAGGAGCCAACTATGGCTACACCTTC

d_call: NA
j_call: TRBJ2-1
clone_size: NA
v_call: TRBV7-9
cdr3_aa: CTSSFTDNEQFF
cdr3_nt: TGTACCAGCAGCTTTACAGACAATGAGCAGTTCTTC

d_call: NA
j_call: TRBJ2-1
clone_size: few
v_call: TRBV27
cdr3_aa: CASSSINNEQFF
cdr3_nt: TGTGCCAGCAGTTCAATCAACAATGAGCAGTTCTTC

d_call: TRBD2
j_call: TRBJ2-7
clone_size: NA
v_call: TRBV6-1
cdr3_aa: CASSYGGGRSYEQYF
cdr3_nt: TGTGCCAGCAGTTACGGCGGGGGAAGGTCCTACGAGCAGTACTTC

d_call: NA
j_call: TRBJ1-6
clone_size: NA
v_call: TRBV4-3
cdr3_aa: CTSRPARNTAPHF
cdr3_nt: TGCACCAGCAGGCCAGCACGGAACACTGCACCTCACTTT

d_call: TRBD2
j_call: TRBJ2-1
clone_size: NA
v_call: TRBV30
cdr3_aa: CAWDAGGLFNEQFF
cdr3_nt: TGTGCCTGGGATGCGGGGGGGCTATTTAATGAGCAGTTCTTC

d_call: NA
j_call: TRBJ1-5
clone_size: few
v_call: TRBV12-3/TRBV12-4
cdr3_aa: CASSLVGPQHF
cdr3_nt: TGTGCCAGCAGTTTGGTGGGGCCCCAGCATTTT

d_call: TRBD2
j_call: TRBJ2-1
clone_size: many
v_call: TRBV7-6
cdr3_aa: CASSLGGSLNEQFF
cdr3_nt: TGTGCCAGCAGCTTAGGCGGGAGTCTCAATGAGCAGTTCTTC

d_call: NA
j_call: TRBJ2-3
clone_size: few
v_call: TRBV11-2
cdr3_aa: CASNTLGGRTSDTQYF
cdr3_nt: TGTGCCAGCAACACCCTCGGGGGTAGAACCTCAGATACGCAGTATTTT

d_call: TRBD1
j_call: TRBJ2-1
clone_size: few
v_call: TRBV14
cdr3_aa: CASSPTGSNEQFF
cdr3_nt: TGTGCCAGCAGCCCGACAGGGTCCAATGAGCAGTTCTTC

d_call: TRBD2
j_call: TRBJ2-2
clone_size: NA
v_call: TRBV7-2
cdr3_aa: CASSFGLAGELFF
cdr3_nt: TGTGCCAGCAGCTTCGGACTAGCCGGGGAGCTGTTTTTT

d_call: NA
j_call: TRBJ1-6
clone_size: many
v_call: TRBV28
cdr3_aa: CASSRRHFYNSPLHF
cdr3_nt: TGTGCCAGCAGCCGTCGACACTTTTATAATTCACCCCTCCACTTT

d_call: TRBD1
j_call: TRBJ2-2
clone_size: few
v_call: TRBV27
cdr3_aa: CASSSRDRNTGELFF
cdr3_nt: TGTGCCAGCAGTTCCCGGGACAGGAACACCGGGGAGCTGTTTTTT

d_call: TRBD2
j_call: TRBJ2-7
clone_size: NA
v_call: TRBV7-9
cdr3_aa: CASSYDLAGVAYEQYF
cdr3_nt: TGTGCCAGCAGCTACGACTTAGCGGGAGTCGCCTACGAGCAGTACTTC

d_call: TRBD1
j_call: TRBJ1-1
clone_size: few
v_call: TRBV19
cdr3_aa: CASRPTGGSTEAFF
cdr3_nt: TGTGCCAGTAGGCCAACAGGGGGGAGCACTGAAGCTTTCTTT

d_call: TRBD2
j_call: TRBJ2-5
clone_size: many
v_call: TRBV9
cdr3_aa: CASSVTNGRAGETQYF
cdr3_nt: TGTGCCAGCAGCGTAACAAACGGGAGGGCGGGAGAGACCCAGTACTTC

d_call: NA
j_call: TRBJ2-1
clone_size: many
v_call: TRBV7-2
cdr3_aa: CASSDPGKQFF
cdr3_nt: TGTGCCAGCAGCGATCCCGGTAAGCAGTTCTTC

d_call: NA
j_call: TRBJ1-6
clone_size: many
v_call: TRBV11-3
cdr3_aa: CASSLADPLGPLHF
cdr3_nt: TGTGCCAGCAGCTTGGCTGACCCTCTGGGGCCCCTCCACTTT

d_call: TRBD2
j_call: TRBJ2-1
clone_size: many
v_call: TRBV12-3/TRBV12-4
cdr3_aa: CASSPTSGGWGEQFF
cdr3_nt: TGTGCCAGCAGTCCTACTAGCGGGGGCTGGGGTGAGCAGTTCTTC

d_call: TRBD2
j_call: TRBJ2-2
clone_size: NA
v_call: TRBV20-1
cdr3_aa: CSARTWGTSGGAETGELFF
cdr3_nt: TGCAGTGCCCGCACGTGGGGGACTAGCGGGGGGGCGGAGACCGGGGAGCTGTTTTTT

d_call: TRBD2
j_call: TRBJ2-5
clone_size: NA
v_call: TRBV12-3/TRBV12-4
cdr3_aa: CASSQGLAGQEETQYF
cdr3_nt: TGTGCCAGCAGTCAGGGACTAGCGGGACAAGAAGAGACCCAGTACTTC

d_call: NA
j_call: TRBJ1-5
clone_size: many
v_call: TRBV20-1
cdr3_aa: CSARSDSNQPQHF
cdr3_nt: TGCAGTGCTAGATCCGATAGCAATCAGCCCCAGCATTTT

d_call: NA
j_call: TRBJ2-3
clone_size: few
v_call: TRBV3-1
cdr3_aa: CASSQDSADTQYF
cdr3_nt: TGTGCCAGCAGCCAAGATTCGGCAGATACGCAGTATTTT

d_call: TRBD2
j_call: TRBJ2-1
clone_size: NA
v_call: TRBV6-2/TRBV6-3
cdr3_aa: CASSYHGLAGGYRSYNEQFF
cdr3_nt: TGTGCCAGCAGTTACCATGGACTAGCGGGGGGGTACCGCTCCTACAATGAGCAGTTCTTC

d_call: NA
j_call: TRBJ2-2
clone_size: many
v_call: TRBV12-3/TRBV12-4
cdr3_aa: CASASGTGELFF
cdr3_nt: TGTGCCAGCGCCAGCGGCACCGGGGAGCTGTTTTTT

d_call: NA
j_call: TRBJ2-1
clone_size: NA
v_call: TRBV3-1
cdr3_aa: CASSQGANEQFF
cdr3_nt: TGTGCCAGCAGCCAAGGTGCTAATGAGCAGTTCTTC

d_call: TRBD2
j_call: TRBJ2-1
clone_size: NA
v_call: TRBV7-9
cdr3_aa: CASSSGGGWNEQFF
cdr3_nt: TGTGCCAGCAGCTCGGGGGGGGGGTGGAATGAGCAGTTCTTC

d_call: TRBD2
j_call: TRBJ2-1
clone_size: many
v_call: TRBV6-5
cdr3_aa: CASSYVSSGRLNEQFF
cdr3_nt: TGTGCCAGCAGTTACGTGTCTAGCGGGAGGCTCAATGAGCAGTTCTTC

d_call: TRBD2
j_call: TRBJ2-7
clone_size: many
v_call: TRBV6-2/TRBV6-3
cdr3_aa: CASKTSGSDEQYF
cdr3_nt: TGTGCCAGCAAGACTAGCGGGAGCGACGAGCAGTACTTC

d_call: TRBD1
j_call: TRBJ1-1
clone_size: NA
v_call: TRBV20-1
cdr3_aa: CSASGTGGSEAFF
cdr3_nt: TGCAGTGCGTCCGGGACAGGGGGATCTGAAGCTTTCTTT

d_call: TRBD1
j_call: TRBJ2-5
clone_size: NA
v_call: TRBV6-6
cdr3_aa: CASNPGQGYQETQYF
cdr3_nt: TGTGCCAGCAATCCGGGACAGGGGTATCAAGAGACCCAGTACTTC

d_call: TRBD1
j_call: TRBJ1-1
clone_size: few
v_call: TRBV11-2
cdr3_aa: CASSQPTGGPAEAFF
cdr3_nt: TGTGCCAGCAGCCAGCCAACAGGGGGTCCAGCTGAAGCTTTCTTT

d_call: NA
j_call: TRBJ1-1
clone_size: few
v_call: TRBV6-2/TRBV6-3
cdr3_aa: CASRFRGGTEAFF
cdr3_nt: TGTGCCAGCAGATTCCGAGGGGGGACTGAAGCTTTCTTT

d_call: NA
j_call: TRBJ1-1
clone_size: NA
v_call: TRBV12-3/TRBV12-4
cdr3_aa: CASSETANTEAFF
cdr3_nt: TGTGCCAGCAGTGAGACTGCAAACACTGAAGCTTTCTTT

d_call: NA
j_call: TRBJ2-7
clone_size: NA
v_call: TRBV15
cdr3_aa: CATSRQSSAGAYYEQYF
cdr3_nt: TGTGCCACCAGCAGACAGAGCTCGGCGGGGGCCTACTACGAGCAGTACTTC

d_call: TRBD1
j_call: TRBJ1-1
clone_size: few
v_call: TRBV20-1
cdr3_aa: CSANRGSEAFF
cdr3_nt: TGCAGTGCTAACAGGGGCTCTGAAGCTTTCTTT

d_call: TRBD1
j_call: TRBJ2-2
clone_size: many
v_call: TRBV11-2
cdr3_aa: CASIFRRGDRGRSRGSENTGELFF
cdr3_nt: TGTGCCAGCATCTTTAGACGGGGGGACAGGGGGCGATCTCGTGGATCAGAGAACACCGGGGAGCTGTTTTTT

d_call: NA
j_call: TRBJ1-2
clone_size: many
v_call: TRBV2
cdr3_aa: CASSDGSLPNNYGYTF
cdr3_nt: TGTGCCAGCAGTGACGGGTCCCTTCCCAATAACTATGGCTACACCTTC

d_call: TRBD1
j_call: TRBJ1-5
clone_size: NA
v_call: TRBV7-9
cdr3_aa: CASRGGGGASQPQHF
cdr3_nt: TGTGCCAGCAGGGGGGGAGGGGGCGCATCCCAGCCCCAGCATTTT

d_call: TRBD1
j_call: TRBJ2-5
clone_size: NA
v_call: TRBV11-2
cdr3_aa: CASSPIPGTGMAQYF
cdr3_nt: TGTGCCAGCAGCCCGATCCCGGGGACAGGGATGGCCCAGTACTTC

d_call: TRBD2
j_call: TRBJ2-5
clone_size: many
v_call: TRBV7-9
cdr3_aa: CASSPGLASAPQETQYF
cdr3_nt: TGTGCCAGCAGCCCCGGACTAGCGAGCGCTCCCCAAGAGACCCAGTACTTC